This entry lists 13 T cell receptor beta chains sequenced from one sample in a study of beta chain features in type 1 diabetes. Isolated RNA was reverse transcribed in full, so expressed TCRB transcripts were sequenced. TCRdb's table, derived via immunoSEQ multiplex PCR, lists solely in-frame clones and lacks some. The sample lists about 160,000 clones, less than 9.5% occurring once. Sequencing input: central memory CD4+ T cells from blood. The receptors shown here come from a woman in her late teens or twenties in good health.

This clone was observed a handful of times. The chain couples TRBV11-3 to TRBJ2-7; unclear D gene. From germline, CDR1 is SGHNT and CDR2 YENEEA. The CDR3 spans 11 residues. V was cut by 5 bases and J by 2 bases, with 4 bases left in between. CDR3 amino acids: CASSPAYEQYF. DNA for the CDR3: TGTGCCAGCAGCCCCGCCTACGAGCAGTACTTC.

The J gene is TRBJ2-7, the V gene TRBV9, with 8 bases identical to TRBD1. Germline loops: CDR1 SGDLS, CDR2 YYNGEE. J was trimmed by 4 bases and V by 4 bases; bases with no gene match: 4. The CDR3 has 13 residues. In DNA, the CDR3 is TGTGCCAGCAGCCTCGGACAGGGTTACGAGCAGTACTTC. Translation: CASSLGQGYEQYF. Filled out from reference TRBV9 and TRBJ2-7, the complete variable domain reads DSGVTQTPKHLITATGQRVTLRCSPRSGDLSVYWYQQSLDQGLQFLIQYYNGEERAKGNILERFSAQQFPDLHSELNLSSLELGDSALYFCASSLGQGYEQYFGPGTRLTVT.

CDR3 coding DNA: TGTGCCATCAGTGGGACAGGGGACAGCACAGATACGCAGTATTTT. It codes for CAISGTGDSTDTQYF. The V and J genes are TRBV10-3 and TRBJ2-3, with 9 bases that match TRBD1. Looked up from germline, CDR1 is ENHRY and CDR2 is SYGVKD. The V segment lost 4 bases and the J segment 0 bases; nucleotides outside the gene matches: 2. CDR3 length: 15 amino acids.

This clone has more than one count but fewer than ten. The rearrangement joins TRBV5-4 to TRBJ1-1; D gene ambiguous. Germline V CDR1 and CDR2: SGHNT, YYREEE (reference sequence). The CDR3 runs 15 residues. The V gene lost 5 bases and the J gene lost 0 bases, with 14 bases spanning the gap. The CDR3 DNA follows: TGTGCCAGCAGGTCCAATCGCGGCCTGAACACTGAAGCTTTCTTT. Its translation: CASRSNRGLNTEAFF.

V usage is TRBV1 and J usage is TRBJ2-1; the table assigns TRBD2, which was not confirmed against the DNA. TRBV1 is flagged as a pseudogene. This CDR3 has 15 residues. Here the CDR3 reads CTSTLAGRGSHEQFF. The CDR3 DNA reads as TGCACCAGCACACTAGCGGGGAGGGGTAGCCATGAGCAGTTCTTC.

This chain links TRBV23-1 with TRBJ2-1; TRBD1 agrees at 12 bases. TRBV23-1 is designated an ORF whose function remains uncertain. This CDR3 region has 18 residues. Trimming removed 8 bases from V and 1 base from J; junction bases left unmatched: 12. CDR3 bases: TGCGCCAGCGGAAAAACCGGGACAGGGGGCCCTTCCTACAATGAGCAGTTCTTC. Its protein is CASGKTGTGGPSYNEQFF.

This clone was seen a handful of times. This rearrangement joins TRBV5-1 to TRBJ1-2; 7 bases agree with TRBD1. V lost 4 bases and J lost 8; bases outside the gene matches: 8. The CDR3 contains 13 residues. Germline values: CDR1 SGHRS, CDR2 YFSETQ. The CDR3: CASSPGQWGGYTF. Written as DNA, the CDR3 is TGCGCCAGCAGCCCGGGACAGTGGGGAGGCTACACCTTC.

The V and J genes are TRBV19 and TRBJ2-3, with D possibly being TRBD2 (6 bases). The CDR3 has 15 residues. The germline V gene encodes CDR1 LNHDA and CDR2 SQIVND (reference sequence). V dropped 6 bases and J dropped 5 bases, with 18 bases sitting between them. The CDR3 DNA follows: TGTGCCAGTAGCACCCGGACTAAGGGGATAGATACGCAGTATTTT. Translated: CASSTRTKGIDTQYF.

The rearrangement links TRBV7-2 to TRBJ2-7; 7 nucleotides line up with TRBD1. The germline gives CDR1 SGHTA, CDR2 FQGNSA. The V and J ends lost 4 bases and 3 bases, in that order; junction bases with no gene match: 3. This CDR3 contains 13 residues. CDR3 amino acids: CASSWDRDYEQYF. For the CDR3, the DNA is TGTGCCAGCAGCTGGGACAGAGACTACGAGCAGTACTTC.

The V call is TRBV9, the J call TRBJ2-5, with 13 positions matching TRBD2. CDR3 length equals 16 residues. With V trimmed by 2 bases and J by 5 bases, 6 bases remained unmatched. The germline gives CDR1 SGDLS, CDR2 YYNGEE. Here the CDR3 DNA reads TGTGCCAGCAGCGTTGAACTAGCGGGGGGGCGGGAGACCCAGTACTTC. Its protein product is CASSVELAGGRETQYF.

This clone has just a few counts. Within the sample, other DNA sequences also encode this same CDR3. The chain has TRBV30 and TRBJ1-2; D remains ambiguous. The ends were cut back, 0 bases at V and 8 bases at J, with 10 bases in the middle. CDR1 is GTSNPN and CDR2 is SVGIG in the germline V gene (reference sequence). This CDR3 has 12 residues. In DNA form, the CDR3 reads TGTGCCTGGAGTGTAACGGAGGGCGGCTACACCTTC. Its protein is CAWSVTEGGYTF.

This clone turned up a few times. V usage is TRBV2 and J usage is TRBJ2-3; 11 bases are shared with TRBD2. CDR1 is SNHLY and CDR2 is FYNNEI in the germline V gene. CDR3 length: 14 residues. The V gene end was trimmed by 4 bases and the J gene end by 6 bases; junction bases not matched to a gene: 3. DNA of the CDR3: TGTGCCAGCAGTGGAGCTAGCGGGAGGGATACGCAGTATTTT. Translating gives CASSGASGRDTQYF.

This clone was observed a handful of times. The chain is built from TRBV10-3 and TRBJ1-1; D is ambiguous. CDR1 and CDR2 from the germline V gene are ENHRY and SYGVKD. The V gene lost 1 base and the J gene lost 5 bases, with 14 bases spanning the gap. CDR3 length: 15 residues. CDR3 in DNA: TGTGCCATCAGTGAGTACGGGGAGGGCGCGACTGAAGCTTTCTTT. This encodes CAISEYGEGATEAFF.